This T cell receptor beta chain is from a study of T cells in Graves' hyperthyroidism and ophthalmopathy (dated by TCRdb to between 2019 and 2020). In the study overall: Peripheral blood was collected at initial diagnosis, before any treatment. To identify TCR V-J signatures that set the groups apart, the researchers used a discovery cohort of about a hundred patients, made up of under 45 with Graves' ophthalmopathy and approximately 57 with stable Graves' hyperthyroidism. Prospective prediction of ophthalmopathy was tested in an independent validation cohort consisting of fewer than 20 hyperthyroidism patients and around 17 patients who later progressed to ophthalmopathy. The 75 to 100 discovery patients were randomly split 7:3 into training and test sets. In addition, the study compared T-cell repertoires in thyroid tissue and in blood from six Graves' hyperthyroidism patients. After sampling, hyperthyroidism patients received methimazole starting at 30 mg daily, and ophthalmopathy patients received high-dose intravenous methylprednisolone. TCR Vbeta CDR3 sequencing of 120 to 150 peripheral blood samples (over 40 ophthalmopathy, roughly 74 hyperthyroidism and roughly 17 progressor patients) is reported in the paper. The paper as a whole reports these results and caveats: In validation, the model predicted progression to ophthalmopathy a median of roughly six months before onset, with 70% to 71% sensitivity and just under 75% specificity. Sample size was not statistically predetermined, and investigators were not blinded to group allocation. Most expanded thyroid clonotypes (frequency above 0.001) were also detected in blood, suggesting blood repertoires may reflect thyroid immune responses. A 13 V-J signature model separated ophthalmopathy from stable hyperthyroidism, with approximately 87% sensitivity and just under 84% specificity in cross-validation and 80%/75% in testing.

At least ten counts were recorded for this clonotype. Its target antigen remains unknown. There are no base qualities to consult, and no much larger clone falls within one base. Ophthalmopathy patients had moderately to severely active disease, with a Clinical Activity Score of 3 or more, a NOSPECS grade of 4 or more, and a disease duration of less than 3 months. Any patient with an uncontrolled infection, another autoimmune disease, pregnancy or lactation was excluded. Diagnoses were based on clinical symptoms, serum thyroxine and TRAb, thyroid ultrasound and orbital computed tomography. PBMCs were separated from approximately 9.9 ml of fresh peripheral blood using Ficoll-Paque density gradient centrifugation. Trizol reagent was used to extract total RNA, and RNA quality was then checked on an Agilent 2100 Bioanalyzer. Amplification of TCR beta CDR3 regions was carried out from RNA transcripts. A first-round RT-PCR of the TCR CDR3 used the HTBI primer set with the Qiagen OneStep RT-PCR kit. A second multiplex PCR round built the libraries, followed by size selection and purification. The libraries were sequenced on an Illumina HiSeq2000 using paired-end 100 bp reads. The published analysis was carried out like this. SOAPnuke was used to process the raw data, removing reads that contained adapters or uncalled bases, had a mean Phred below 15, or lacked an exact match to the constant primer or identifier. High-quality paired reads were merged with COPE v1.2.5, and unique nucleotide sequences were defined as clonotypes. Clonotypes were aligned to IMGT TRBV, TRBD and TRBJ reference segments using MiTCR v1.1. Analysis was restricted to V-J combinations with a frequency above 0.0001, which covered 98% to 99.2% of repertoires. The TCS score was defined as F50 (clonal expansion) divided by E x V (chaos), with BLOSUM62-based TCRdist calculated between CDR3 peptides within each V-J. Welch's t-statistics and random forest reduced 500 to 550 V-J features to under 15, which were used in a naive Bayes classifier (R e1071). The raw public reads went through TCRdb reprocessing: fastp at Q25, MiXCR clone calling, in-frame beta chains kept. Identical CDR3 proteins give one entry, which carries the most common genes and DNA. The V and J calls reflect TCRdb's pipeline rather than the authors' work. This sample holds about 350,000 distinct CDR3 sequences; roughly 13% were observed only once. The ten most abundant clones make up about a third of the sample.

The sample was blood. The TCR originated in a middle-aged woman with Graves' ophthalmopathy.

The DNA reads TGTGCCAGCAGGCCGGACAGGGGTGGCGGCTACACCTTC. Translated, it reads CASRPDRGGGYTF. The V and J segments used are TRBV6-1 and TRBJ1-2; 9 central bases correspond to TRBD1. The CDR3, from cysteine to phenylalanine, totals 13 residues. Solely the CDR3 DNA is kept, with 39 bases framed from the first base. The germline V gene encodes CDR1 MNHNS and CDR2 SASEGT. Trimming removed 6 bases from V and 8 bases from J; the gene matches leave 7 bases unexplained.